Listed here are 15 T cell receptor beta chains from one sample, sequenced in a study of cytomegalovirus exposure and HLA in healthy donors (dated by TCRdb to between 2016 and 2019). Library creation used the immunoSEQ multiplex PCR assay. For the multiplex PCR, a mixture combining 60 forward primers for TCR Vbeta segments and 13 reverse primers for TCR Jbeta segments was used. TCRdb carries this immuneACCESS record with in-frame sequences only. Its versions omit some clonotypes, under half of them owing to an unresolved V gene in the studies checked, with the rest unexplained. The sample includes roughly 120,000 clones, with around 69% observed a single time. The ten largest account for about 16% of the sample. The sequenced sample was PBMCs. Receptor source: a man aged 50 to 59 in good health and CMV-seropositive.

The rearrangement links TRBV5-1 to TRBJ1-2, with unresolved D. Looked up from germline, CDR1 is SGHRS and CDR2 is YFSETQ. This CDR3 has 12 amino acids. Trimming pared 2 bases from V and 7 bases from J, leaving 9 bases between. The CDR3 loop is CASSFERAGYTF. In DNA, the CDR3 is TGCGCCAGCAGCTTTGAGAGGGCTGGCTACACCTTC. The full variable domain, with the rest looked up from reference TRBV5-1 and TRBJ1-2, is KAGVTQTPRYLIKTRGQQVTLSCSPISGHRSVSWYQQTPGQGLQFLFEYFSETQRNKGNFPGRFSGRQFSNSRSEMNVSTLELGDSALYLCASSFERAGYTFGSGTRLTVV.

The J gene is TRBJ1-2, the V gene TRBV6-1; D remains ambiguous. CDR3 size: 9 residues. Germline-derived CDR1 and CDR2 are MNHNS and SASEGT. Trimming removed 8 bases at V and 6 bases at J, with 4 bases between. The CDR3 coding sequence is TGTGCCAGCGCGAATGGCTACACCTTC. Amino acids: CASANGYTF.

This clone has only one observation. The junction departs from the called germline gene at one end, perhaps through a read error. This chain uses TRBV7-7 with TRBJ2-1, with D perhaps TRBD2 (6 bases). Germline V gives CDR1 SSHAT, CDR2 FNYEAQ (reference sequence). This CDR3 has 16 amino acids. The CDR3 DNA reads as TGTGCTAGCAGCCCTTCCGCGGGGAGCTCCTACAATGAGCAGTTCTTC. Its protein product is CASSPSAGSSYNEQFF. The variable domain in full, with the rest retrieved from reference TRBV7-7 and TRBJ2-1, is GAGVSQSPRYKVTKRGQDVTLRCDPISSHATLYWYQQALGQGPEFLTYFNYEAQPDKSGLPSDRFSAERPEGSISTLTIQRTEQRDSAMYRCASSPSAGSSYNEQFFGPGTRLTVL.

The rearrangement uses TRBV6-5 and TRBJ2-3; no definite D call. Germline CDR1 and CDR2: MNHEY and SVGAGI. This CDR3 has 14 amino acids. Trimming left V 9 bases short and J 0 bases short, with 13 bases between. CDR3 nucleotides: TGTGCCAGTATCAGTGCCGCTAGCACAGATACGCAGTATTTT. It translates to CASISAASTDTQYF.

The rearrangement joins TRBV18 to TRBJ1-2; D is undetermined. The ends were cut back, 2 bases at V and 2 bases at J, with 12 bases in the middle. Per germline, CDR1 KGHSH and CDR2 LQKENI. This CDR3 comprises 15 residues. CDR3 in amino acids: CASSPGPRSNYGYTF. DNA of the CDR3: TGTGCCAGCTCACCAGGCCCACGGAGCAACTATGGCTACACCTTC.

The chain combines TRBV4-1 with TRBJ2-7; possibly TRBD2 for D (7 bases). Trimming removed 2 bases from V and 6 bases from J, with 11 bases in between. The CDR3 runs 13 residues. CDR1 is MGHRA and CDR2 is YSYEKL in the germline V gene. CDR3 in DNA: TGCGCCAGCAGCCAATTGCGGGGGCTCGAGCAGTACTTC. This sequence encodes CASSQLRGLEQYF.

V usage is TRBV7-2 and J usage is TRBJ2-1, with TRBD1 matching over 7 bases. This CDR3 has 16 amino acids. The trim removed 4 bases at V and 2 bases at J, leaving 8 bases unmatched. From germline, CDR1 is SGHTA and CDR2 FQGNSA. The CDR3 DNA sequence: TGTGCCAGCAGCTCTCAGGGACAGCTGGCCTACAATGAGCAGTTCTTC. Translating it yields CASSSQGQLAYNEQFF.

This chain connects TRBV5-5 to TRBJ1-1; 10 nucleotides align to TRBD1. The CDR3 has 14 residues. J was trimmed by 7 bases and V by 0 bases; bases with no gene match: 3. Germline CDR1 SGHKS, CDR2 YYEKEE (reference sequence). The CDR3 region has the DNA TGTGCCAGCAGCTTGGGCCGGGACAGGGGTGAAGCTTTCTTT. This sequence encodes CASSLGRDRGEAFF.

The chain combines TRBV5-1 with TRBJ2-1, with 7 bases matching TRBD2. The CDR3 length is 16 residues. The J segment lost 4 bases and the V segment lost 4 bases, leaving 11 bases of the junction unmatched. Per germline, CDR1 SGHRS and CDR2 YFSETQ. This chain's CDR3 is CASSGGSGVSYNEQFF. Written as DNA, the CDR3 is TGCGCCAGCAGCGGCGGGAGCGGGGTGAGTTACAATGAGCAGTTCTTC.

In its sample, this clone was seen a few times. This rearrangement joins TRBV9 to TRBJ1-2; D not resolved. CDR3 length equals 14 residues. The V end was cut by 0 bases, the J end by 2 bases, with 8 bases between. The germline V gene has CDR1 SGDLS and CDR2 YYNGEE. CDR3 coding DNA: TGTGCCAGCAGCGTAGTGGGAGGGAACTATGGCTACACCTTC. Translated: CASSVVGGNYGYTF. Drawing the rest from reference TRBV9 and TRBJ1-2, the complete variable domain is DSGVTQTPKHLITATGQRVTLRCSPRSGDLSVYWYQQSLDQGLQFLIQYYNGEERAKGNILERFSAQQFPDLHSELNLSSLELGDSALYFCASSVVGGNYGYTFGSGTRLTVV.

As to this clone: This specimen includes other DNA sequences encoding the same CDR3. This chain links TRBV7-2 with TRBJ1-2; 8 nucleotides align to TRBD1. J gave up 5 bases and V 1 base, and 0 bases lay outside the gene matches. The CDR3 extends over 13 amino acids. From germline, CDR1 is SGHTA and CDR2 FQGNSA. The CDR3 loop reads CASSLGQGYGYTF. CDR3 bases: TGTGCCAGCAGCTTAGGACAGGGGTATGGCTACACCTTC. Variable domain in full (rest from reference TRBV7-2 and TRBJ1-2): GAGVSQSPSNKVTEKGKDVELRCDPISGHTALYWYRQSLGQGLEFLIYFQGNSAPDKSGLPSDRFSAERTGGSVSTLTIQRTQQEDSAVYLCASSLGQGYGYTFGSGTRLTVV.

Only one count was recorded for this clone. The V gene is TRBV25-1, the J gene TRBJ2-1; 7 positions agree with TRBD1. Trimming cost V 6 bases and J 5 bases; bases outside gene matches: 10. Germline V gives CDR1 MGHDK, CDR2 SYGVNS. This CDR3 contains 15 residues. The CDR3 sequence is CASRKDRVGNNEQFF. The CDR3 nucleotides read TGTGCCAGCAGGAAAGACAGGGTAGGGAACAATGAGCAGTTCTTC.

This chain links TRBV28 with TRBJ2-1, with TRBD2 matching over 7 bases. The CDR3 spans 12 residues. Germline values: CDR1 MDHEN, CDR2 SYDVKM. CDR3 residues: CACGGPYNEQFF. CDR3 nucleotide sequence: TGTGCATGCGGGGGTCCCTACAATGAGCAGTTCTTC.

This clone was seen once. The J gene is TRBJ2-7, the V gene TRBV5-4; 9 bases line up with TRBD2. The CDR3 has 14 residues. After removal of 2 bases from V and 6 bases from J, the junction contained 6 bases not matched to a gene. Germline V lookup: CDR1 SGHNT, CDR2 YYREEE (reference sequence). The DNA for the CDR3 is TGTGCCAGCAGCTTCGGAAGCGGGGGGTCCGAGCAGTACTTC. Amino acids: CASSFGSGGSEQYF.

The chain couples TRBV9 to TRBJ2-3, with TRBD2 as a possible D gene (5 bases). The CDR3 runs 13 residues. Germline CDR1 reads SGDLS; CDR2 reads YYNGEE. Trimming pared 4 bases from V and 4 bases from J, leaving 10 bases between. The CDR3 sequence is CASSIYGADTQYF. As DNA, the CDR3 is TGTGCCAGCAGCATATACGGGGCAGATACGCAGTATTTT.